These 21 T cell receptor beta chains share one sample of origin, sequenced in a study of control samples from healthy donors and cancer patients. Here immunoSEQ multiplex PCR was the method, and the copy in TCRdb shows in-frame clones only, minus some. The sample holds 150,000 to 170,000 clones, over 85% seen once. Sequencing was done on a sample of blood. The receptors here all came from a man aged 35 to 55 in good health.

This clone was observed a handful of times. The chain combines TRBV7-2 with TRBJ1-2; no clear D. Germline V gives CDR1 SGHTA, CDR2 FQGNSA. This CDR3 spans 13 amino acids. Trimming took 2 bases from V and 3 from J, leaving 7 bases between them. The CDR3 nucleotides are TGTGCCAGCAGCTTAAGGGTAGACTATGGCTACACCTTC. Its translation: CASSLRVDYGYTF.

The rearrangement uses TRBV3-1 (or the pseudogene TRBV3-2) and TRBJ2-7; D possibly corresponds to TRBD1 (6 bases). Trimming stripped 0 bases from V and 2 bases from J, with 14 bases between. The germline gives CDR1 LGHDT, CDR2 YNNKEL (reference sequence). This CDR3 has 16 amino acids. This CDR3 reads CASSQDPRDITYEQYF. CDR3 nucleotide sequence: TGTGCCAGCAGCCAAGACCCTCGGGACATCACCTACGAGCAGTACTTC.

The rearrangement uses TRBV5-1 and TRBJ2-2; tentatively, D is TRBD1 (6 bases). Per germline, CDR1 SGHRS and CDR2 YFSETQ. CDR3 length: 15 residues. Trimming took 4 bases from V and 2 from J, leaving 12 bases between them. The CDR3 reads CASSPGQPNTGELFF. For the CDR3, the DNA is TGCGCCAGCAGCCCCGGACAGCCAAACACCGGGGAGCTGTTTTTT. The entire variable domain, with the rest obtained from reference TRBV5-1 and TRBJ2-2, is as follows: KAGVTQTPRYLIKTRGQQVTLSCSPISGHRSVSWYQQTPGQGLQFLFEYFSETQRNKGNFPGRFSGRQFSNSRSEMNVSTLELGDSALYLCASSPGQPNTGELFFGEGSRLTVL.

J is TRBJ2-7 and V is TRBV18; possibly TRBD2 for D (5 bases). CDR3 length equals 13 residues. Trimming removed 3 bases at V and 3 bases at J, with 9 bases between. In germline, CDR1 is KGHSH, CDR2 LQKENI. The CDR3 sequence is CASSPPGSYEQYF. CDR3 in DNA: TGTGCCAGCTCACCCCCGGGAAGCTACGAGCAGTACTTC.

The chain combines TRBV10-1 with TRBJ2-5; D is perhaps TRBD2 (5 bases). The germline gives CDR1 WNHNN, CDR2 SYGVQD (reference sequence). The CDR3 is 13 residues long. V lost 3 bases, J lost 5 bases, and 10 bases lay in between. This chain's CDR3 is CASSDGLDETQYF. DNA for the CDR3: TGCGCCAGCAGTGACGGACTCGACGAGACCCAGTACTTC.

CDR3 sequence: CASSKGPCGGQVDGSNQPQHF. CDR3 nucleotides: TGTGCCAGCAGCAAAGGGCCCTGTGGGGGACAGGTCGATGGGAGCAATCAGCCCCAGCATTTT. The chain carries TRBV21-1 and TRBJ1-5; the table's D call TRBD1 went unverified against the DNA. TRBV21-1 constitutes a pseudogene. This CDR3 has 21 residues.

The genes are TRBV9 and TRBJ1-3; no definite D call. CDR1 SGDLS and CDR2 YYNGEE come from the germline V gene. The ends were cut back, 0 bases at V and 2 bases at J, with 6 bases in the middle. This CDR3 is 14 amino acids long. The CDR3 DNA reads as TGTGCCAGCAGCGTAGAGGGAACTGGAAACACCATATATTTT. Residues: CASSVEGTGNTIYF.

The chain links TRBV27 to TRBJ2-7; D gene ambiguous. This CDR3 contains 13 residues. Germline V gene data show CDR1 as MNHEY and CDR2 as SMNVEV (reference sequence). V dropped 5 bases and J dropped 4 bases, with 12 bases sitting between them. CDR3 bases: TGTGCCAGCAGTCCTAGAGCCGGGTACGAGCAGTACTTC. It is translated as CASSPRAGYEQYF.

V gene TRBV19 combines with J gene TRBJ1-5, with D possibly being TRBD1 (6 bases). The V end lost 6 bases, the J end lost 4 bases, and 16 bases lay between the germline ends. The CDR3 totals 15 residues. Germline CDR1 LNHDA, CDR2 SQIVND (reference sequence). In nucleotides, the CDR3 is TGTGCCAGTAGCCATTCTCAGGGGTTGAATCAGCCCCAGCATTTT. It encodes CASSHSQGLNQPQHF.

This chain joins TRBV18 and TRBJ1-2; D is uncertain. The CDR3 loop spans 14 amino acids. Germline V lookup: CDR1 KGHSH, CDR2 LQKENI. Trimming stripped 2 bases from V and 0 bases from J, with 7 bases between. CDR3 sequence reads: CASSPAGTNYGYTF. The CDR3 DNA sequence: TGTGCCAGCTCACCAGCCGGGACTAACTATGGCTACACCTTC.

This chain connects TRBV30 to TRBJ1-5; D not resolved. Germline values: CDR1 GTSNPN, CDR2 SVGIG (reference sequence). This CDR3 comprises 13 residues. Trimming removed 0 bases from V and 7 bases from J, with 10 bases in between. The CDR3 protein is CAWSVWGSQPQHF. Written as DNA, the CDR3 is TGTGCCTGGAGTGTATGGGGTTCACAGCCCCAGCATTTT.

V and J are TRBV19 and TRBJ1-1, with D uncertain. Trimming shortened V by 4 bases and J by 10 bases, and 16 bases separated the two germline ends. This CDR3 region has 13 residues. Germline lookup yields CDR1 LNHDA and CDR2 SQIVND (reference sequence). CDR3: CASSTPPGWGAFF. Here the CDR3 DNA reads TGTGCCAGTAGTACGCCTCCGGGCTGGGGAGCTTTCTTT. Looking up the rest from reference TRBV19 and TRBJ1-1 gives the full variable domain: DGGITQSPKYLFRKEGQNVTLSCEQNLNHDAMYWYRQDPGQGLRLIYYSQIVNDFQKGDIAEGYSVSREKKESFPLTVTSAQKNPTAFYLCASSTPPGWGAFFGQGTRLTVV.

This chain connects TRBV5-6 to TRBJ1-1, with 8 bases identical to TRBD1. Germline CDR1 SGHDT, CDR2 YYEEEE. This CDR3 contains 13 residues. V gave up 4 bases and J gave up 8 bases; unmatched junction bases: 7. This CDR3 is CASSADRGTEAFF. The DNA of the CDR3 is TGTGCCAGCAGCGCTGACAGGGGCACGGAAGCTTTCTTT.

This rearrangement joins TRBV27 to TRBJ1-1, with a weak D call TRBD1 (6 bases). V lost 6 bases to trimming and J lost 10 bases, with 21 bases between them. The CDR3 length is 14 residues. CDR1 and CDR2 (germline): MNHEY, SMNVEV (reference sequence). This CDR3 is CASRESTGLPPAFF. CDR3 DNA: TGTGCCAGCAGGGAGTCGACAGGTCTTCCACCAGCTTTCTTT.

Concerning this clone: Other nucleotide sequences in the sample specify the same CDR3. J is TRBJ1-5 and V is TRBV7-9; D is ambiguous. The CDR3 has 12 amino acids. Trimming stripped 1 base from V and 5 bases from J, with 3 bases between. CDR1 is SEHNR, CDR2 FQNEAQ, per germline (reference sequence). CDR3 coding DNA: TGTGCCAGCAGCTTAGGCGATCAGCCCCAGCATTTT. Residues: CASSLGDQPQHF.

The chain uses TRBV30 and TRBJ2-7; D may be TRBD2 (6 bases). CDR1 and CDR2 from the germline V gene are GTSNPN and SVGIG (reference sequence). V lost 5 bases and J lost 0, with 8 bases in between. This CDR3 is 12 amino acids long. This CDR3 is CAWGGNSYEQYF. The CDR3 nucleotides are TGTGCCTGGGGAGGGAACTCCTACGAGCAGTACTTC.

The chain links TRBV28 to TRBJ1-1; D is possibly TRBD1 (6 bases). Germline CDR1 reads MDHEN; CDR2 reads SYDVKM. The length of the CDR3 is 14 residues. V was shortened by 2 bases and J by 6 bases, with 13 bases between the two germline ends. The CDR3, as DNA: TGTGCCAGCAGTTTAAGGGGGAGGTGGGCTGAAGCTTTCTTT. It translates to CASSLRGRWAEAFF.

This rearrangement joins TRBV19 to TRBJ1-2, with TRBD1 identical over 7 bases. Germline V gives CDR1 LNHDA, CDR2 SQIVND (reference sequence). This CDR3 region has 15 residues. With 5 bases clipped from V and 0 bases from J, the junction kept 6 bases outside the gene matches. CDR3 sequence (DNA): TGTGCCAGTAGTGCCGCCGGGACAGCTAACTATGGCTACACCTTC. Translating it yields CASSAAGTANYGYTF.

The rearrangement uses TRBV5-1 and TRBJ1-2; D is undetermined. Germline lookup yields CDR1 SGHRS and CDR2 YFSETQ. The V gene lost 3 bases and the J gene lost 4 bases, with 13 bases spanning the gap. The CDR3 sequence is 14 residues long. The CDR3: CASSSGGSTYGYTF. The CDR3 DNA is TGCGCCAGCAGCTCAGGAGGGAGTACCTATGGCTACACCTTC.

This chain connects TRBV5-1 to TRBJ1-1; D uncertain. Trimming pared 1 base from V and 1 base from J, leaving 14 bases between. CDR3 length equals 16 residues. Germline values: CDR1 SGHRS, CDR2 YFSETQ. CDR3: CASSLMWEGGNTEAFF. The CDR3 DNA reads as TGCGCCAGCAGCTTGATGTGGGAGGGAGGGAACACTGAAGCTTTCTTT.

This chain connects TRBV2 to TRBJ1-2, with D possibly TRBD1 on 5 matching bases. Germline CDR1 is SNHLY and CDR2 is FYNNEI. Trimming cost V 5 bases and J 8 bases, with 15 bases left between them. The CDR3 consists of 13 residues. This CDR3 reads CASSPNTRAGYTF. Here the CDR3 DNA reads TGTGCCAGCAGTCCAAATACCAGGGCCGGCTACACCTTC. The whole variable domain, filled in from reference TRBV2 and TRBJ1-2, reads EPEVTQTPSHQVTQMGQEVILRCVPISNHLYFYWYRQILGQKVEFLVSFYNNEISEKSEIFDDQFSVERPDGSNFTLKIRSTKLEDSAMYFCASSPNTRAGYTFGSGTRLTVV.